The clone carrying this TCR beta chain is termed medium-sized. Its antigen is still unknown. Unique molecular identifiers, one per molecule, were present on every TCR cDNA molecule. TCRdb re-called the 5' RACE reads through MiXCR, storing one row per CDR3 protein. The data show about 7,400 distinct CDR3 sequences, roughly 7% seen once. Time point specified: sample taken at primary tumor resection. The length of the CDR3 is 15 residues. Germline values: CDR1 SGHTA, CDR2 FQGNSA. With 4 bases clipped from V and 6 bases from J, the junction kept 8 bases outside the gene matches. This entry comes from a study of spatial heterogeneity in lung cancer. Study outcomes and limitations: Intratumoral expanded alpha and beta TCR counts were found to track tumor mutation counts. It was estimated that coverage of tumor T cells reached 6.5% to 8% for alpha chains and over 12% for beta chains.

The TCR originated in a male donor with early-stage non-small cell lung cancer. The V and J genes are TRBV7-2 and TRBJ2-5; 10 bases map to TRBD1. Sequenced material: lung tumor tissue, taken at surgery. CDR3 protein: CASSSDRGQAKTQYF. CDR3 nucleotides: TGTGCCAGCAGCTCTGACAGGGGGCAAGCGAAGACCCAGTACTTC.